This T cell receptor beta chain was retrieved from a study of metastatic and nonmetastatic thyroid tumors. On the study more broadly: Repertoires from malignant and benign thyroid patients were compared across blood and tumor or nodule tissue. Broader study findings: Significantly greater TCR beta diversity was reportedly found in malignant thyroid tumors than in benign nodules (in blood and tumor).

In the original workflow: A papillary thyroid cancer distant-metastasis classifier was built from CDR3 differences across clinicopathological groups. With MiXCR, TCRdb reprocessed the PCR reads. TCRdb's processing, not the authors', yielded these V and J calls. The table shows about 93,000 clones, with less than 10% occurring only once. Germline CDR1 and CDR2: SQVTM and ANQGSEA. V lost 3 bases to trimming and J lost 0 bases; unmatched junction nucleotides: 17. The CDR3 has 19 amino acids. As for this clone: Its target is not known.

Treatment of any kind had been given to no patient before thyroid surgery. The chain has TRBV29-1 and TRBJ2-3; TRBD2 matches at 8 bases. This TCR was recovered from a female donor with papillary thyroid cancer or a benign thyroid nodule (not recorded which). Some clones in this sample may be carry-over from other donors' samples. Sequenced: blood. The CDR3 region is CSVERRNVKRGTSTDTQYF. The DNA of the CDR3 is TGCAGCGTTGAGCGCCGGAATGTCAAGCGGGGGACCAGCACAGATACGCAGTATTTT.